This T cell receptor (beta chain) was sequenced in a study of T-cell memory formation after mild COVID-19. Whole-study context: For the most part, TCR clusters were specific to one donor.

The ends were cut back, 6 bases at V and 2 bases at J, with 12 bases in the middle. The V gene's germline CDR1 is MNHNY and CDR2 SVGAGI (reference sequence). This CDR3 has 14 amino acids. TCRdb reprocessed the 5' RACE reads with MiXCR, giving one entry per CDR3 protein. The sample holds roughly 300,000 distinct CDR3 sequences, approximately 7.6% seen once. The chain couples TRBV6-6 to TRBJ2-3; maybe TRBD2 (6 bases). This receptor was taken from a man younger than 35 who had mild COVID-19 (a few samples of this study predate the infection). Cell type and time point are not known. Sequences were obtained from PBMCs or a T cell subset sorted from them (not recorded which). This CDR3 is CASSAGGVTDTQYF. The CDR3 DNA follows: TGTGCCAGCAGCGCCGGGGGAGTCACAGATACGCAGTATTTT.